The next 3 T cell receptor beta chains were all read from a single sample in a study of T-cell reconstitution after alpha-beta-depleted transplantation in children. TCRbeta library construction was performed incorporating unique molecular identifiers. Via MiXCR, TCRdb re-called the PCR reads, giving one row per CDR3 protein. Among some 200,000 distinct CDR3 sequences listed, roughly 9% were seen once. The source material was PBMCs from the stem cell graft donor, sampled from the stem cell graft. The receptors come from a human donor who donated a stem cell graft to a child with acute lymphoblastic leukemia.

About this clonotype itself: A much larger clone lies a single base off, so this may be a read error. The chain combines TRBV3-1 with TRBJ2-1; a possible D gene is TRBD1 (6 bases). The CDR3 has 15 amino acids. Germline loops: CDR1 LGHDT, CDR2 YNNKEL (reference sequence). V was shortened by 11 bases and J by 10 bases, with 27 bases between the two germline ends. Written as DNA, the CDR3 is TGTGCCTGCTCCAACGTTCTCCGTAGGGACACAGAGCAGTTCTTC. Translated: CACSNVLRRDTEQFF.

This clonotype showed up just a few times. The CDR3 region has the DNA TGTGCCAGCAGCACAATACGCAATCAGCCCCAGCATTTT. Amino acid sequence: CASSTIRNQPQHF. This chain connects TRBV7-2 to TRBJ1-5, with no clear D. The CDR3 extends over 13 amino acids. Per germline, CDR1 SGHTA and CDR2 FQGNSA. The germline V and J ends were trimmed by 5 bases and 2 bases, with 7 bases remaining between them.

CDR3 in amino acids: CASGSGMGEQFF. The DNA of the CDR3 is TGTGCCAGTGGTTCCGGAATGGGTGAGCAGTTCTTC. The V call is TRBV19, the J call TRBJ2-1; no clear D. The CDR3 totals 12 residues. Germline loops: CDR1 LNHDA, CDR2 SQIVND (reference sequence). Trimming shortened V by 8 bases and J by 9 bases, and 14 bases separated the two germline ends.